This entry features one T cell receptor beta chain sequence. This CDR3 contains 15 residues. Germline CDR1 SEHNR, CDR2 FQNEAQ (reference sequence). V was pared by 1 base and J by 1 base, with 7 bases between. The data derive from a study of cytomegalovirus exposure and HLA in healthy donors. The data were produced by immunoSEQ multiplex PCR, yet TCRdb's version contains in-frame clones alone and is incomplete. This table holds around 160,000 clones, about 90% found once. The gene calls are TRBV7-9 and TRBJ1-4; D might be TRBD1 (5 bases). Source material: PBMCs. The clonotype comes from a woman under 30 in good health and CMV-seropositive. For the CDR3, the DNA is TGTGCCAGCAGCTTAGGGCAGGGAACTAATGAAAAACTGTTTTTT. Translating gives CASSLGQGTNEKLFF.